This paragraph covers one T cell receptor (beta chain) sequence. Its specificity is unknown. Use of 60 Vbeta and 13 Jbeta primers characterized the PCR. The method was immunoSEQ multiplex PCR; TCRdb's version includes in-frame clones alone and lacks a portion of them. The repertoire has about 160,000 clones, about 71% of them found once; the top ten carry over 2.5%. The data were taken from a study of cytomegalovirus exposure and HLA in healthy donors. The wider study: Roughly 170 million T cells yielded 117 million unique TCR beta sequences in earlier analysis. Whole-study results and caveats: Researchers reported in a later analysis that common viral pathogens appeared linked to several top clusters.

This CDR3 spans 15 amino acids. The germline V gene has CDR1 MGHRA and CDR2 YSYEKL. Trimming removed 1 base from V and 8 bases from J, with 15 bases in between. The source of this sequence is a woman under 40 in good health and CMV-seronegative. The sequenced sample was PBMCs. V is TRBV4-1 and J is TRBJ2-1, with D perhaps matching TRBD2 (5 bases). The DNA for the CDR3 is TGCGCCAGCAGCCAAGGACTACGACGCCCTCATGAGCAGTTCTTC. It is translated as CASSQGLRRPHEQFF.